The 6 T cell receptor beta chains reported below all come from one sample, sequenced in a study of T-cell reconstitution after alpha-beta-depleted transplantation in children. A library of TCRbeta sequences, prepared with unique molecular identifiers, was generated. Using its own MiXCR run on the PCR reads, TCRdb lists one record per CDR3 protein. The table includes around 600,000 distinct CDR3 sequences, more than 9% detected once. The material was PBMCs from the stem cell graft donor, obtained from the stem cell graft. Receptors originate from a human donor who donated a stem cell graft to a child with acute myeloid leukemia.

This clonotype has a count of ten or more. V is TRBV15 and J is TRBJ2-1; 8 nucleotides match TRBD1. Germline CDR1 reads LNHNV; CDR2 reads YYDKDF (reference sequence). The CDR3 contains 16 residues. J was trimmed by 0 bases and V by 2 bases; bases with no gene match: 3. CDR3 sequence (DNA): TGTGCCACCAGCAGACCAACAGGGGGCTCCTACAATGAGCAGTTCTTC. It is translated as CATSRPTGGSYNEQFF. The entire variable domain, with the rest obtained from reference TRBV15 and TRBJ2-1, is as follows: DAMVIQNPRYQVTQFGKPVTLSCSQTLNHNVMYWYQQKSSQAPKLLFHYYDKDFNNEADTPDNFQSRRPNTSFCFLDIRSPGLGDTAMYLCATSRPTGGSYNEQFFGPGTRLTVL.

This clonotype was counted ten times or more. This sequence joins TRBV29-1 and TRBJ2-3; D is perhaps TRBD2 (6 bases). The germline V gene has CDR1 SQVTM and CDR2 ANQGSEA. Trimming took off 2 bases at V and 1 base at J, with 10 bases between the two ends. There are 14 residues in the CDR3. For the CDR3, the DNA is TGCAGCGTTGAATCTAGGGAGGGCACAGATACGCAGTATTTT. This translates into CSVESREGTDTQYF.

The V gene is TRBV5-5, the J gene TRBJ2-3, with 8 bases aligning to TRBD1. With 4 bases clipped from V and 4 bases from J, the junction kept 11 bases outside the gene matches. Looked up from germline, CDR1 is SGHKS and CDR2 is YYEKEE (reference sequence). The CDR3 loop spans 16 amino acids. As DNA, the CDR3 is TGTGCCAGCAGCCTACGGACAGGGTACAATGCAGATACGCAGTATTTT. Protein: CASSLRTGYNADTQYF.

This clonotype showed up many times. This rearrangement joins TRBV6-5 to TRBJ1-1; 8 positions match TRBD1. The junction had 9 bases not matched to a gene; V was cut back by 0 bases and J by 0 bases. Germline CDR1 is MNHEY and CDR2 is SVGAGI. The CDR3 contains 18 residues. For the CDR3, the DNA is TGTGCCAGCAGTTACTCCAAAGGACAGGGTGTCATGAACACTGAAGCTTTCTTT. This gives the protein CASSYSKGQGVMNTEAFF.

The chain recombines TRBV7-9 with TRBJ2-7, with D hard to call. Germline CDR1 is SEHNR and CDR2 is FQNEAQ (reference sequence). This CDR3 is 13 amino acids long. Trimming removed 1 base from V and 7 bases from J, with 11 bases in between. CDR3 DNA sequence: TGTGCCAGCAGCTTAGTTCCGGCGGAGGAGCAGTACTTC. It specifies CASSLVPAEEQYF.

This clonotype was seen more than once but under ten times. V is TRBV20-1 and J is TRBJ2-1; 11 bases are shared with TRBD2. J gave up 9 bases and V 3 bases, and 7 bases lay outside the gene matches. The CDR3 covers 14 residues. Germline V lookup: CDR1 DFQATT, CDR2 SNEGSKA (reference sequence). CDR3 DNA: TGCAGTGCTAGGACTAGCGGGGAGTTTGGTGAGCAGTTCTTC. Translating it yields CSARTSGEFGEQFF.